This TCR beta chain was identified in a study of a mutant IDH1 vaccine in newly diagnosed glioma. Study in general: Initiation of the vaccine course occurred 4-6 weeks after radiotherapy alone, or alongside temozolomide cycles. There were roughly 62% males and around 38% females among treated patients, whose mean age was roughly 40 years. Week 35 held visit V12, while week 47 held visit V13.

Regarding time point: week 47, end of study. It was 300 ug of mutant IDH1 20-mer peptide that made up each vaccine dose, given with topical imiquimod. Only a few counts were recorded for this clone. Its cognate antigen is unknown. The CDR3 runs 14 residues. The V and J ends lost 5 bases and 7 bases, in that order; junction bases with no gene match: 7. Germline loops: CDR1 MNHEY, CDR2 SMNVEV (reference sequence). Produced via immunoSEQ multiplex PCR; TCRdb's table is partial and in-frame only. The sample records about 56,000 clones, 60% to 80% being singletons. The rearrangement uses TRBV27 and TRBJ1-1; 10 bases fit TRBD1. The sample consisted of PBMCs, taken from a glioma patient whose treatment included an IDH1 peptide vaccine. The TCR originated in a man in his fifties or sixties with glioma. The CDR3 nucleotides read TGTGCCAGCAGTCTCTGGACAGGGGGAAATGAAGCTTTCTTT. Its translation is CASSLWTGGNEAFF.